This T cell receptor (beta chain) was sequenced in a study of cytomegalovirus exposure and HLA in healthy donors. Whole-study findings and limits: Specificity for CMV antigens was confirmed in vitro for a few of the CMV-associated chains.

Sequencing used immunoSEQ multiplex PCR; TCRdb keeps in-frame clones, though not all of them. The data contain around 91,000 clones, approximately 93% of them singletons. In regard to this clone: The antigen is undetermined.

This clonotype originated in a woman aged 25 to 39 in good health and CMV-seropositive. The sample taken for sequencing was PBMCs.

DNA of the CDR3: TGCGCCAGCAGCTTGGAATTAAGGACAGAAAACGAAGCTTTCTTT. Its translation: CASSLELRTENEAFF. The chain uses TRBV5-1 and TRBJ1-1, with TRBD1 as a possible D gene (6 bases). The CDR3 is 15 amino acids. CDR1 is SGHRS and CDR2 is YFSETQ in the germline V gene. V lost 0 bases to trimming and J lost 8 bases, with 17 bases between them. The complete variable domain, with remaining parts taken from reference TRBV5-1 and TRBJ1-1, reads KAGVTQTPRYLIKTRGQQVTLSCSPISGHRSVSWYQQTPGQGLQFLFEYFSETQRNKGNFPGRFSGRQFSNSRSEMNVSTLELGDSALYLCASSLELRTENEAFFGQGTRLTVV.